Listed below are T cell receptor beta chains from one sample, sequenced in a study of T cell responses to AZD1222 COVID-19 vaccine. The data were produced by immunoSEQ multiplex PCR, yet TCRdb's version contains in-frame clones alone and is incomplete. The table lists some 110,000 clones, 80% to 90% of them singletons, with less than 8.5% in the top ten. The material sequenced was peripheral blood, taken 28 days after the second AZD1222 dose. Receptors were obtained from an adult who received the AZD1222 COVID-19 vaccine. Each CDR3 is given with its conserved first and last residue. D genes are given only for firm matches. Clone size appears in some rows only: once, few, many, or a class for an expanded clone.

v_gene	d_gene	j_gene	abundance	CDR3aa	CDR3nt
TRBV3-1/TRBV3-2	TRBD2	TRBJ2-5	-	CASSQDLFGEGKTQYF	TGTGCCAGCAGCCAAGATCTTTTCGGGGAGGGAAAGACCCAGTACTTC
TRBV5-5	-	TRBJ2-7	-	CASSVVNDFYEQYF	TGTGCCAGCAGCGTAGTAAACGATTTCTACGAGCAGTACTTC
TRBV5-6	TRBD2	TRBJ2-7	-	CASSPRPGTSDQVQYF	TGTGCCAGCAGCCCGCGGCCTGGGACTAGCGACCAAGTGCAGTACTTC
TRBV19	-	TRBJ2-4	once	CASSLGTSRGNIQYF	TGTGCCAGTAGTTTGGGGACTTCAAGAGGAAACATTCAGTACTTC
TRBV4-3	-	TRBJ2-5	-	CASSQRSVERETQYF	TGCGCCAGCAGCCAGAGATCCGTAGAGAGGGAGACCCAGTACTTC
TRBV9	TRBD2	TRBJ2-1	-	CASSRGLAGGSYNEQFF	TGTGCCAGCAGCCGGGGACTAGCGGGCGGCTCCTACAATGAGCAGTTCTTC
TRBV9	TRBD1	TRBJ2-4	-	CASSATGTVAKNIQYF	TGTGCCAGCAGCGCGACAGGGACAGTAGCCAAAAACATTCAGTACTTC
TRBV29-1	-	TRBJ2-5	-	CSVLDTGVLETQYF	TGCAGCGTTCTGGACACGGGGGTTTTAGAGACCCAGTACTTC
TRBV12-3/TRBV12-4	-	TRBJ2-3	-	CASRHGITDTQYF	TGTGCCAGCAGGCATGGAATCACAGATACGCAGTATTTT
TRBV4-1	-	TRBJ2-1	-	CASSPTTPYNEQFF	TGCGCCAGCAGCCCAACTACTCCCTACAATGAGCAGTTCTTC
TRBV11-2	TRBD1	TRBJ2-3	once	CASSLRRARGQGDTQYF	TGTGCCAGCAGCTTAAGAAGGGCCAGGGGGCAGGGAGATACGCAGTATTTT
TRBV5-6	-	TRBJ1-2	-	CASSSEGGSLYGYTF	TGTGCCAGCAGCTCCGAAGGGGGGTCCCTCTATGGCTACACCTTC
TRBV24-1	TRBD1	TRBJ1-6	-	CATSADRAGSPLHF	TGTGCCACCAGTGCGGACAGGGCGGGCTCACCCCTCCACTTT
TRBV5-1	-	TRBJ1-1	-	CASTVSPGGTEAFF	TGCGCCAGCACCGTCTCCCCTGGGGGCACTGAAGCTTTCTTT
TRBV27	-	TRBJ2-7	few	CASSRGGAYEQYF	TGTGCCAGCAGTAGAGGAGGGGCCTACGAGCAGTACTTC
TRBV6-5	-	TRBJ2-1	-	CASSYSRGGYNEQFF	TGTGCCAGCAGTTACTCGAGAGGAGGCTACAATGAGCAGTTCTTC
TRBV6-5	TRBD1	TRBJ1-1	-	CASSREGQGASEAFF	TGTGCCAGCAGCCGGGAGGGACAGGGGGCTTCTGAAGCTTTCTTT
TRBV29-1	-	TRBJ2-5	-	CSVSGRLQETQYF	TGCAGCGTTTCGGGACGCCTTCAAGAGACCCAGTACTTC
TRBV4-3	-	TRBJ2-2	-	CASSLLGPRGTGELFF	TGCGCCAGCAGCCTCCTCGGGCCACGAGGGACCGGGGAGCTGTTTTTT
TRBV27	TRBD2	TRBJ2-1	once	CASSPTSGNYNEQFF	TGTGCCAGCAGCCCGACTAGCGGGAACTACAATGAGCAGTTCTTC
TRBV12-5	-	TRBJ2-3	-	CASGSQAADTQYF	TGTGCTAGTGGTTCCCAGGCGGCAGATACGCAGTATTTT
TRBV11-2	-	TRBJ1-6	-	CASSLVGGNSPLHF	TGTGCCAGCAGCTTAGTCGGGGGCAATTCACCCCTCCACTTT
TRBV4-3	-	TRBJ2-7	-	CASSFEWGPYEQYF	TGCGCCAGCAGCTTCGAGTGGGGACCCTACGAGCAGTACTTC
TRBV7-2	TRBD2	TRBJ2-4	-	CASSPRTSPENIQYF	TGTGCCAGCAGCCCCCGGACTAGTCCGGAAAACATTCAGTACTTC
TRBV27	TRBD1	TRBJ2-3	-	CASRGQGSTDTQYF	TGTGCCAGCAGGGGACAGGGGTCCACAGATACGCAGTATTTT
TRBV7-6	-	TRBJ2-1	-	CASSSTNSYNEQFF	TGTGCCAGCAGCTCAACGAACTCCTACAATGAGCAGTTCTTC
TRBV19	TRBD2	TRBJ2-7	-	CASSGGLTSYEQYF	TGTGCCAGTAGTGGGGGACTAACTTCCTACGAGCAGTACTTC
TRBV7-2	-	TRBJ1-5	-	CASSQNGRQSNQPQHF	TGTGCCAGCAGCCAAAACGGGAGACAGAGCAATCAGCCCCAGCATTTT
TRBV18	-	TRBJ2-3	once	CASSLRQTITDTQYF	TGTGCCAGCTCACTCCGACAGACTATCACAGATACGCAGTATTTT
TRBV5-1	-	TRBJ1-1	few	CASSGGRGETEAFF	TGCGCCAGCAGCGGAGGACGGGGAGAGACTGAAGCTTTCTTT
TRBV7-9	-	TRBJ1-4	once	CASSESQGFDEKLFF	TGTGCCAGCAGCGAGTCGCAGGGATTTGATGAAAAACTGTTTTTT
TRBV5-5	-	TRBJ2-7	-	CATRLGTESYEQYF	TGTGCCACCCGACTCGGGACGGAGTCCTACGAGCAGTACTTC
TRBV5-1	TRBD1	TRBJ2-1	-	CASSPLSGQGNNEQFF	TGCGCCAGCAGCCCGCTCTCGGGACAGGGAAACAATGAGCAGTTCTTC
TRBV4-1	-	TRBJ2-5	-	CASSQDRANFAQTQYF	TGCGCCAGCAGCCAAGATCGGGCTAACTTCGCGCAGACCCAGTACTTC
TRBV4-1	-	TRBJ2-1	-	CASSQERSVEQFF	TGCGCCAGCAGCCAAGAAAGGAGCGTTGAGCAGTTCTTC
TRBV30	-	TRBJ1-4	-	CAWSWRENEKLFF	TGTGCCTGGAGTTGGAGGGAAAATGAAAAACTGTTTTTT
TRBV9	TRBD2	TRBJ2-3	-	CASSGPSGGRTDTQYF	TGTGCCAGCAGCGGCCCTAGCGGGGGGCGCACAGATACGCAGTATTTT
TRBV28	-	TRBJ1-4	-	CASSNQGFNEKLFF	TGTGCCAGCAGTAACCAGGGATTTAATGAAAAACTGTTTTTT
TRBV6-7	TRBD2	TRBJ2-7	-	CASSYTYSGRLPYEQYF	TGTGCCAGCAGTTACACTTATAGCGGGAGGCTGCCCTACGAGCAGTACTTC
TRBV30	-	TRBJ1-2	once	CAWSGKGYGYTF	TGTGCCTGGAGTGGAAAGGGCTATGGCTACACCTTC
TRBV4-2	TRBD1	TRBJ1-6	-	CASSRDPGTGGFNSPLHF	TGTGCCAGCAGCCGGGACCCCGGGACAGGGGGCTTTAATTCACCCCTCCACTTT
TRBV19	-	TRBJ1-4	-	CASNYNRPGATDEKLFF	TGTGCCAGTAACTACAATCGCCCGGGGGCGACAGATGAAAAACTGTTTTTT